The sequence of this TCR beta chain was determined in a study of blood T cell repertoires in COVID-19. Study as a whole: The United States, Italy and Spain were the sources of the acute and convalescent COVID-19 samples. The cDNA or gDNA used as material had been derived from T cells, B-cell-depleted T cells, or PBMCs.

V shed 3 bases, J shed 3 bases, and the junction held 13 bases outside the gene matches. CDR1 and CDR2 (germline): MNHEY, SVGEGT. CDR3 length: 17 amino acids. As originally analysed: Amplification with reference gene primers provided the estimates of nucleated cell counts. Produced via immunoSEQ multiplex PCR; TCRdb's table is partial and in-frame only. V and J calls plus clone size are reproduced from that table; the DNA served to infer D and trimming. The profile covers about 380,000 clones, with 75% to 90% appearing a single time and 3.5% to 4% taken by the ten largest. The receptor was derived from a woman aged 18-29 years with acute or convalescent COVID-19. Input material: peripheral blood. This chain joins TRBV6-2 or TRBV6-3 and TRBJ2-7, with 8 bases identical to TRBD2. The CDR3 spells CASSYYTGGLVRYEQYF. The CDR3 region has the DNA TGTGCCAGCAGTTATTATACGGGGGGGCTCGTCCGCTACGAGCAGTACTTC.